Presented here are 24 T cell receptor beta chains from one specimen sequenced in a study of T-cell reconstitution after alpha-beta-depleted transplantation in children. During its preparation, the TCRbeta library received unique molecular identifiers. TCRdb itself ran the PCR reads through MiXCR, one entry per CDR3 protein. This table holds approximately 230,000 distinct CDR3 sequences, roughly a quarter found once. Sequenced here: PBMCs, mostly from graft donor cells, sampled 360 days after TCRalphabeta/CD19-depleted stem cell transplant. These receptors all stem from a female patient aged 2 to 10 who had a stem cell transplant for congenital amegakaryocytic thrombocytopenia, so the T cells may come from the graft donor.

This clonotype has a handful of counts. This chain links TRBV20-1 with TRBJ1-5, with D perhaps TRBD1 (5 bases). This CDR3 has 16 amino acids. V was trimmed by 2 bases and J by 0 bases, leaving 14 bases between them. Germline loops: CDR1 DFQATT, CDR2 SNEGSKA (reference sequence). The CDR3, as DNA: TGCAGTGCTAGATCGGGACGGACGTATAGCAATCAGCCCCAGCATTTT. Its protein is CSARSGRTYSNQPQHF.

The genes are TRBV6-6 and TRBJ2-3; perhaps TRBD2 as D (6 bases). The CDR3 is 13 residues long. The germline gives CDR1 MNHNY, CDR2 SVGAGI (reference sequence). V lost 7 bases and J lost 2, with 10 bases in between. The DNA for the CDR3 is TGTGCCAGCAATCTAGCGCCCACAGATACGCAGTATTTT. As protein: CASNLAPTDTQYF.

This clonotype was detected only a few times. The chain links TRBV5-1 to TRBJ1-2; 7 nucleotides align to TRBD1. This CDR3 contains 13 residues. With 0 bases clipped from V and 7 bases from J, the junction kept 3 bases outside the gene matches. CDR1 is SGHRS, CDR2 YFSETQ, per germline. CDR3 sequence: CASSLGDSGGYTF. For the CDR3, the DNA is TGCGCCAGCAGCTTGGGGGACAGCGGTGGCTACACCTTC.

The V call is TRBV6-1, the J call TRBJ1-1; D is perhaps TRBD1 (6 bases). The CDR3 contains 14 residues. Germline assignment: CDR1 MNHNS and CDR2 SASEGT. V was pared by 7 bases and J by 1 base, with 13 bases between. The CDR3 loop reads CASKGGRENTEAFF. For the CDR3, the DNA is TGTGCCAGCAAAGGGGGACGGGAGAACACTGAAGCTTTCTTT.

This rearrangement joins TRBV12-3 or TRBV12-4 to TRBJ1-1, with D tentatively TRBD1 (5 bases). The CDR3 has 13 residues. Trimming left V 3 bases short and J 1 base short, with 6 bases between. In DNA, the CDR3 is TGTGCCAGCAGTTTTGGGGCGAACACTGAAGCTTTCTTT. Translating gives CASSFGANTEAFF.

This clonotype was observed at least ten times. The chain combines TRBV12-3 or TRBV12-4 with TRBJ2-2; TRBD1 matches at 8 bases. V dropped 6 bases and J dropped 3; count of bases not matched to a gene: 6. The CDR3 is 15 residues long. CDR3 loop: CASSLTGGYTGELFF. DNA for the CDR3: TGTGCCAGCAGCCTAACAGGGGGTTACACCGGGGAGCTGTTTTTT.

The J gene is TRBJ2-3, the V gene TRBV5-4, with D perhaps matching TRBD1 (6 bases). Germline CDR1 and CDR2: SGHNT and YYREEE (reference sequence). Trimming took 4 bases from V and 4 from J, leaving 16 bases between them. CDR3 length: 15 amino acids. Here the CDR3 DNA reads TGTGCCAGCAGCGCGCCCAGAGGGGGACCAGATACGCAGTATTTT. It is translated as CASSAPRGGPDTQYF.

This clonotype was seen a handful of times. This sequence joins TRBV12-3 or TRBV12-4 and TRBJ2-3, with D possibly being TRBD1 (6 bases). The V end was cut by 7 bases, the J end by 3 bases, with 17 bases between. This CDR3 is 15 amino acids long. The CDR3 loop reads CASNNDRFGTDTQYF. In DNA, the CDR3 is TGTGCCAGCAACAACGACAGGTTCGGTACAGATACGCAGTATTTT.

This clonotype was observed once. The chain uses TRBV20-1 and TRBJ2-7; a weak D match, TRBD2 (6 bases). The CDR3 totals 13 residues. With 3 bases removed from V and 0 bases from J, the gap between germline ends came to 9 bases. The V gene's germline CDR1 is DFQATT and CDR2 SNEGSKA (reference sequence). The CDR3 protein is CSASGTLSYEQYF. The CDR3 DNA sequence: TGCAGTGCTAGTGGGACTCTCTCCTACGAGCAGTACTTC.

This clonotype was observed a handful of times. The chain uses TRBV29-1 and TRBJ2-5; the match to TRBD1 covers 8 bases. Unmatched junction bases numbered 7, after V lost 6 bases and J lost 1 base. CDR1 is SQVTM and CDR2 is ANQGSEA in the germline V gene. This CDR3 is 14 amino acids long. The CDR3 DNA is TGCAGCGTAGCCAAGACAGGGGTCCAAGAGACCCAGTACTTC. Translating it yields CSVAKTGVQETQYF.

V usage is TRBV12-3 or TRBV12-4 and J usage is TRBJ1-2; possible D gene TRBD1, 5 bases. The V end was cut by 6 bases, the J end by 6 bases, with 14 bases between. The CDR3 runs to 13 residues. The CDR3 sequence is CASSLSGLHGYTF. The CDR3 DNA is TGTGCCAGCAGCCTCTCAGGGCTGCATGGCTACACCTTC.

This chain connects TRBV28 to TRBJ1-2; D is ambiguous. The germline V gene encodes CDR1 MDHEN and CDR2 SYDVKM. Trimming left V 3 bases short and J 2 bases short, with 13 bases between. This CDR3 contains 15 residues. This CDR3 reads CASSLFAGPNYGYTF. DNA of the CDR3: TGTGCCAGCAGTTTGTTTGCCGGACCCAACTATGGCTACACCTTC.

This clonotype was counted only a few times. A junction boundary mismatches the germline segment, possibly from a read error. The genes are TRBV12-3 or TRBV12-4 and TRBJ2-5, with D possibly matching TRBD1 (6 bases). The CDR3 has 18 amino acids. The CDR3 spells CTSSLSWGPIPQRETQYF. DNA for the CDR3: TGTACCAGCAGCCTTTCTTGGGGGCCAATTCCCCAAAGGGAGACCCAGTACTTC.

This clonotype was counted only a few times. The chain has TRBV6-2 or TRBV6-3 and TRBJ2-3, with D unclear. Trimming pared 5 bases from V and 1 base from J, leaving 13 bases between. This CDR3 contains 15 residues. Germline V CDR1 and CDR2: MNHEY, SVGEGT. The CDR3 bases are TGTGCCAGCAGTCCGGTATCTGGCGGCACAGATACGCAGTATTTT. Protein sequence: CASSPVSGGTDTQYF.

This clonotype occurred many times. The chain has TRBV6-2 or TRBV6-3 and TRBJ1-5; D unclear. This CDR3 has 12 residues. Trimming took off 2 bases at V and 8 bases at J, with 7 bases between the two ends. CDR1 is MNHEY and CDR2 is SVGEGT in the germline V gene. CDR3 sequence (DNA): TGTGCCAGCAGTTACCCGATGGAGCCCCAGCATTTT. This encodes CASSYPMEPQHF.

The genes are TRBV10-3 and TRBJ2-6, with D hard to call. This CDR3 spans 15 amino acids. V was clipped by 0 bases and J by 0 bases, with 3 bases between them. CDR1 is ENHRY, CDR2 SYGVKD, per germline. CDR3 in DNA: TGTGCCATCAGTGAGTCCGCCTCTGGGGCCAACGTCCTGACTTTC. Its translation is CAISESASGANVLTF.

This clonotype was counted between two and nine times. This chain uses TRBV29-1 with TRBJ1-1; TRBD1 matches at 7 bases. Losses at the gene ends were 6 bases for V and 3 bases for J; bases not matched to a gene: 7. CDR1 is SQVTM and CDR2 is ANQGSEA in the germline V gene. CDR3 length: 13 residues. The CDR3 nucleotides are TGCAGCGTAACGACAGGGAGGGACACTGAAGCTTTCTTT. It yields the protein CSVTTGRDTEAFF. The full variable domain, its missing parts supplied by reference TRBV29-1 and TRBJ1-1, is SAVISQKPSRDICQRGTSLTIQCQVDSQVTMMFWYRQQPGQSLTLIATANQGSEATYESGFVIDKFPISRPNLTFSTLTVSNMSPEDSSIYLCSVTTGRDTEAFFGQGTRLTVV.

The V and J genes are TRBV6-5 and TRBJ1-2; D is possibly TRBD1 (6 bases). This CDR3 has 14 residues. Germline values: CDR1 MNHEY, CDR2 SVGAGI. V gave up 2 bases and J gave up 4 bases, with 11 bases separating them. The CDR3 sequence: CASSYDGGGYGYTF. The CDR3 DNA is TGTGCCAGCAGTTACGATGGAGGGGGCTATGGCTACACCTTC.

The chain combines TRBV30 with TRBJ1-1; D is uncertain. Germline V gives CDR1 GTSNPN, CDR2 SVGIG (reference sequence). Trimming stripped 3 bases from V and 7 bases from J, with 15 bases between. The CDR3 sequence is 13 residues long. The CDR3 protein is CAWRVGRGGEAFF. The CDR3 bases are TGTGCCTGGAGGGTCGGACGCGGCGGTGAAGCTTTCTTT. The whole variable domain, filled in from reference TRBV30 and TRBJ1-1, reads SQTIHQWPATLVQPVGSPLSLECTVEGTSNPNLYWYRQAAGRGLQLLFYSVGIGQISSEVPQNLSASRPQDRQFILSSKKLLLSDSGFYLCAWRVGRGGEAFFGQGTRLTVV.

This clonotype was counted a few times. The rearrangement links TRBV6-1 to TRBJ1-6; 7 bases are a match to TRBD1. J was trimmed by 6 bases and V by 6 bases; bases with no gene match: 11. CDR1 MNHNS and CDR2 SASEGT come from the germline V gene. The CDR3 has 16 residues. The CDR3, as DNA: TGTGCCAGCAGCCGTGGCGGGACAGCATTTAATTCACCCCTCCACTTT. This codes for CASSRGGTAFNSPLHF.

The chain uses TRBV7-2 and TRBJ2-7; 7 nucleotides align to TRBD2. The trim removed 2 bases at V and 3 bases at J, leaving 7 bases unmatched. The CDR3 totals 15 residues. Germline V gives CDR1 SGHTA, CDR2 FQGNSA. The CDR3 DNA reads as TGTGCCAGCAGCTTAAAAGCGGGGAGGGTCTACGAGCAGTACTTC. This gives the protein CASSLKAGRVYEQYF.

This clonotype has a single count. J is TRBJ2-7 and V is TRBV18; TRBD2 matches at 8 bases. The CDR3 extends over 15 amino acids. The germline CDR1 and CDR2 sequences are KGHSH and LQKENI. Trimming at V came to 3 bases and at J to 2 bases, leaving 6 bases not matched to a gene. The DNA of the CDR3 is TGTGCCAGCTCACCCGAGGCACTAGCGGCCTACGAGCAGTACTTC. It specifies CASSPEALAAYEQYF.

In this sample, this clonotype turned up a few times. This chain links TRBV4-1 with TRBJ2-3, with D perhaps matching TRBD1 (6 bases). The germline CDR1 and CDR2 sequences are MGHRA and YSYEKL. V gave up 1 base and J gave up 6 bases, with 14 bases separating them. This CDR3 region has 15 residues. CDR3 in DNA: TGCGCCAGCAGCCAAGTTATAGCTGGGGGCGATACGCAGTATTTT. Protein: CASSQVIAGGDTQYF.

The J gene is TRBJ1-1, the V gene TRBV5-1; D unclear. Per the germline V gene, CDR1 is SGHRS and CDR2 is YFSETQ. Trimming pared 0 bases from V and 1 base from J, leaving 10 bases between. The CDR3 has 15 amino acids. This chain's CDR3 is CASSLVPAQNTEAFF. DNA of the CDR3: TGCGCCAGCAGCTTGGTTCCGGCCCAGAACACTGAAGCTTTCTTT. Variable domain in full (rest from reference TRBV5-1 and TRBJ1-1): KAGVTQTPRYLIKTRGQQVTLSCSPISGHRSVSWYQQTPGQGLQFLFEYFSETQRNKGNFPGRFSGRQFSNSRSEMNVSTLELGDSALYLCASSLVPAQNTEAFFGQGTRLTVV.